One sample yielded the 3 T cell receptor beta chains listed below, sequenced in a study of blood T cell repertoires in COVID-19. Using immunoSEQ multiplex PCR, the repertoire was profiled, and TCRdb retains in-frame clones only, with some absent. Here the sample spans about 400,000 clones, about 87% being singletons. Sequencing was carried out using peripheral blood. The receptors stem from a human donor in a cohort sampled during active COVID-19.

The V gene is TRBV3-1 (or the pseudogene TRBV3-2), the J gene TRBJ2-2; D is possibly TRBD2 (7 bases). The V end was cut by 0 bases, the J end by 7 bases, with 15 bases between. The CDR3 length is 16 residues. Germline CDR1 and CDR2: LGHDT and YNNKEL (reference sequence). The CDR3 loop reads CASSQDRRGGYGELFF. CDR3 in DNA: TGTGCCAGCAGCCAAGATCGGAGGGGGGGTTACGGGGAGCTGTTTTTT.

V and J are TRBV2 and TRBJ1-1; the match to TRBD1 covers 9 bases. CDR3 size: 15 residues. The germline V gene has CDR1 SNHLY and CDR2 FYNNEI. The J segment lost 1 base and the V segment lost 1 base, leaving 1 base of the junction unmatched. CDR3 in amino acids: CASSEEGQGNTEAFF. The DNA of the CDR3 is TGTGCCAGCAGTGAAGAGGGACAGGGGAACACTGAAGCTTTCTTT.

The V gene is TRBV2, the J gene TRBJ2-2; a weak D match, TRBD1 (5 bases). V dropped 3 bases and J dropped 1 base, with 12 bases sitting between them. CDR1 and CDR2 (germline): SNHLY, FYNNEI. The CDR3 is made up of 16 amino acids. CDR3 loop: CASSDVGQGNTGELFF. The CDR3 DNA reads as TGTGCCAGCAGTGATGTTGGGCAGGGGAACACCGGGGAGCTGTTTTTT.